The present entry profiles one T cell receptor (beta chain) with its context. Germline loops: CDR1 KGHSH, CDR2 LQKENI. V was shortened by 5 bases and J by 10 bases, with 14 bases between the two germline ends. There are 12 residues in the CDR3. The data were produced by immunoSEQ multiplex PCR, yet TCRdb's version contains in-frame clones alone and is incomplete. The table includes about 670,000 clones, about two thirds detected once. This sample is drawn from a study of shared clonotypes between healthy human individuals. In the study overall: Donors had three CD4 naive, three CD4 memory, two CD8 naive and one CD8 memory plate apiece.

None of the donors, who were healthy HIV-negative adults, had recently had acute infections or vaccinations. Adult Caucasians living in Nashville, Tennessee made up all of the donors. V usage is TRBV18 and J usage is TRBJ2-5; tentatively, D is TRBD2 (6 bases). The clonotype was recovered from a woman younger than 45 in good health. Sequencing was carried out using memory CD4+ T cells sorted from blood. Subset indicated: CD45RA-negative fraction. The CDR3 DNA reads TGTGCCAGCTCAGGTTCGGGGGAAGACCAGTACTTC. Residues: CASSGSGEDQYF.